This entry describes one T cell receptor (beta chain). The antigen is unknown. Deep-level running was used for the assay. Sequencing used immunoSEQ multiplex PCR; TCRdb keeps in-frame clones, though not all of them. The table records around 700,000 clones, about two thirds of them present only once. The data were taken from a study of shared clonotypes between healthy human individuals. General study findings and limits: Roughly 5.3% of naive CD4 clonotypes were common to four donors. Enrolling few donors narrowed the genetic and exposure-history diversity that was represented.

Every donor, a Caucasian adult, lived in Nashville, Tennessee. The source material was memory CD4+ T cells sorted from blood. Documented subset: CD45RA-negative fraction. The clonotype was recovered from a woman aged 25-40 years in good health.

For the CDR3, the DNA is TGCGCCAGCAGTGATGGGACGGCTAACTCCTACGAGCAGTACTTC. Its protein is CASSDGTANSYEQYF. The chain links TRBV10-1 to TRBJ2-7; the D call may be TRBD1 or TRBD2 (5 bases each). V shed 3 bases and J shed 0 bases, with 12 bases lying between them. CDR1 and CDR2 from the germline V gene are WNHNN and SYGVQD (reference sequence). The CDR3 length is 15 residues.